This T cell receptor beta chain emerged from a study of cytomegalovirus exposure and HLA in healthy donors. Study outcomes and limitations: V segments that were indistinguishable, TRBV6-2 and TRBV6-3 among them, were omitted from analysis. Across donors, sequencing depth was assumed by presence/absence analyses to be roughly uniform. Later analysis demonstrated an association between a missense DCLRE1C variant and TCR beta V- and J-gene trimming.

A remark on this clone: Its antigen is not identified. Other DNA variants within this sample encode the same CDR3.

Per germline, CDR1 SEHNR and CDR2 FQNEAQ (reference sequence). There are 14 residues in the CDR3. Trimming left V 1 base short and J 2 bases short, with 7 bases between. The PCR used 60 Vbeta and 13 Jbeta primers. Using immunoSEQ multiplex PCR, the repertoire was profiled, and TCRdb retains in-frame clones only, with some absent. The table lists tens of thousands of clones, around nine tenths of them singletons, with 9.2% in the top ten. This sequence was found in a young man in good health and CMV-seropositive. The sequenced sample was PBMCs. The chain uses TRBV7-9 and TRBJ2-3; D gene ambiguous. CDR3: CASSLGATTDTQYF. The CDR3 DNA reads as TGTGCCAGCAGCTTAGGGGCTACCACAGATACGCAGTATTTT.